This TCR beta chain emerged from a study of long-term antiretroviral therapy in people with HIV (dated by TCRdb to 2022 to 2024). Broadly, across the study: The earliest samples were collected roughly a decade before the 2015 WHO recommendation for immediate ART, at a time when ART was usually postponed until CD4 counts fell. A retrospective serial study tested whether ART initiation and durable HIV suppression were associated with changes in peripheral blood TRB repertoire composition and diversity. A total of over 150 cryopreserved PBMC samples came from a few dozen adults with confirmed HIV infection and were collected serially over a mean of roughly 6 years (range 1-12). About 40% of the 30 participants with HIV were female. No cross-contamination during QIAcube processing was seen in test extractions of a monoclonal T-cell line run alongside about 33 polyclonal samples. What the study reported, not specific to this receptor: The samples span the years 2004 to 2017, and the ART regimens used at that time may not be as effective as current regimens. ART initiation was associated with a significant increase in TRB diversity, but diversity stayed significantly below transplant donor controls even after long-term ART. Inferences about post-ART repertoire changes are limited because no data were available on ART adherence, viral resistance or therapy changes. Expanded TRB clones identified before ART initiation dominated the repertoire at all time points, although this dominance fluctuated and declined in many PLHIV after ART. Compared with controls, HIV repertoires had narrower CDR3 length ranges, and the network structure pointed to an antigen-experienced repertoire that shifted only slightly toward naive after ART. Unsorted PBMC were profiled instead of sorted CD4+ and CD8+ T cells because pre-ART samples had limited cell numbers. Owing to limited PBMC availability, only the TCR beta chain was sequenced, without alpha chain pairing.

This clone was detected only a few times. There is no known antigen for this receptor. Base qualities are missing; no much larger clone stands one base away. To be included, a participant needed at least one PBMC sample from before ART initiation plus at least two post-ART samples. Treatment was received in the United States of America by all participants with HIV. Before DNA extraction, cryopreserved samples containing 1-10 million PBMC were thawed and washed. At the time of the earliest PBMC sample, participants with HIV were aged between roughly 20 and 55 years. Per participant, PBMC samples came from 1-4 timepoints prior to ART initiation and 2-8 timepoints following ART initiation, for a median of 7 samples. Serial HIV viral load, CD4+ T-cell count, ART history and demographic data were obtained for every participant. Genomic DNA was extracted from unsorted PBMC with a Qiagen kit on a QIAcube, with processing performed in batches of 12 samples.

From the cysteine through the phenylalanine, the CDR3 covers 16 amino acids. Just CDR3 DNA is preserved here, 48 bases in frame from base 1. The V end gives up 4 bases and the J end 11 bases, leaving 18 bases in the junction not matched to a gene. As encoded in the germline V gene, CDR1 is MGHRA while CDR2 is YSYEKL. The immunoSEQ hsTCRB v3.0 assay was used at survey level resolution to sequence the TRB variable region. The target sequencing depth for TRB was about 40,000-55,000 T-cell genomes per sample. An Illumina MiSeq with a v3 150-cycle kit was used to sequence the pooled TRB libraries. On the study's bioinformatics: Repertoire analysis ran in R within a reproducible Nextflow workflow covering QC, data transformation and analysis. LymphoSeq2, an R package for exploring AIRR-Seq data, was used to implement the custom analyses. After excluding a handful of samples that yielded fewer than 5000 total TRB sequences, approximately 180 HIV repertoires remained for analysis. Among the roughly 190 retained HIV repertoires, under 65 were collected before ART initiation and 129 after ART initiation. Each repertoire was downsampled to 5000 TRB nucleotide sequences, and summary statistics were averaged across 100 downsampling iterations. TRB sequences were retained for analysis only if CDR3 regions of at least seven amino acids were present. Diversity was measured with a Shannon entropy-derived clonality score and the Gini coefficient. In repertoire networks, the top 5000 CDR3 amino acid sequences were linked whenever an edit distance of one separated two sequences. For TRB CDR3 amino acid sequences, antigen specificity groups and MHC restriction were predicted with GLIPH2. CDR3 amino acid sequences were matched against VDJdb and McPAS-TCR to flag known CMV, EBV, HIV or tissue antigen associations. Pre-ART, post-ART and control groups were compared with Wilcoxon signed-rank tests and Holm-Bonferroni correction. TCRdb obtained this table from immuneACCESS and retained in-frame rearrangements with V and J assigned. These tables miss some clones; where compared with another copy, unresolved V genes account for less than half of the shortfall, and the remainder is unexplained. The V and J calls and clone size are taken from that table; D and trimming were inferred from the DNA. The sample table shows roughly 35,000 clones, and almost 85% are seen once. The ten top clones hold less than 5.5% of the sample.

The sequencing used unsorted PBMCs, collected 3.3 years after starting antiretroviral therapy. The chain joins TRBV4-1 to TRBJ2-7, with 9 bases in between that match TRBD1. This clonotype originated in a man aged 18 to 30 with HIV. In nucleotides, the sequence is TGCGCCAGCAGCCTAGACCCGGGACAGGGAGGAGGTATGAAGTACTTC. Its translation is CASSLDPGQGGGMKYF.